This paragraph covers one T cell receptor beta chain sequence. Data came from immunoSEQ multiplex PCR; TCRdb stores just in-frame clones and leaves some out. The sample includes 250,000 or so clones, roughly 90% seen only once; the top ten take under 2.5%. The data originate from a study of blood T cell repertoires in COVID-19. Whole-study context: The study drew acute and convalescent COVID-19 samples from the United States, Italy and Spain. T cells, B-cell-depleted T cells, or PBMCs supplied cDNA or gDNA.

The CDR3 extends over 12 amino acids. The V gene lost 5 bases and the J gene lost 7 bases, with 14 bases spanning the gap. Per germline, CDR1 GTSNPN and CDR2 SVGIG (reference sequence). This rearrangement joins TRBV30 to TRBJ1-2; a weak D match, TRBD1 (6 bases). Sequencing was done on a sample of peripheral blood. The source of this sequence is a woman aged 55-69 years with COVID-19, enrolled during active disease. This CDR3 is CAWEGGATGYTF. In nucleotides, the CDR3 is TGTGCCTGGGAAGGGGGAGCGACTGGCTACACCTTC.